This T cell receptor beta chain was found in a study of beta chain features in type 1 diabetes. In the study overall: Investigators examined some 100,000,000 sorted cells across all samples.

Staining for CD45RO/CCR7/CD25/CD127/CD95/CD27 allowed sorting of CD4+ naive, central memory, regulatory and stem cell-like memory cells. Sorting gave populations that all exceeded 95% purity. Study outcomes and limitations: People with Type 1 diabetes carried modestly yet significantly shorter TCRB CDR3s in all four CD4+ subsets. Type 1 diabetes patients had VDJ junctions that carried fewer insertions and more deletions.

A word on this clone: The antigen remains undetermined.

The germline CDR1 and CDR2 sequences are MDHEN and SYDVKM. CDR3 length: 13 amino acids. The V segment lost 5 bases and the J segment 2 bases; nucleotides outside the gene matches: 3. Isolated RNA was reverse transcribed in full, so expressed TCRB transcripts were sequenced. TCRdb's table, derived via immunoSEQ multiplex PCR, lists solely in-frame clones and lacks some. This sample has about 160,000 clones, with 7% to 9.5% found just once. The sequence came from a woman in her thirties with type 1 diabetes. The sample comprised central memory CD4+ T cells from blood. This chain uses TRBV28 with TRBJ2-7; 7 positions agree with TRBD2. DNA for the CDR3: TGTGCCAGCAGTGGGGCGGGAGCCTACGAGCAGTACTTC. Translated: CASSGAGAYEQYF.